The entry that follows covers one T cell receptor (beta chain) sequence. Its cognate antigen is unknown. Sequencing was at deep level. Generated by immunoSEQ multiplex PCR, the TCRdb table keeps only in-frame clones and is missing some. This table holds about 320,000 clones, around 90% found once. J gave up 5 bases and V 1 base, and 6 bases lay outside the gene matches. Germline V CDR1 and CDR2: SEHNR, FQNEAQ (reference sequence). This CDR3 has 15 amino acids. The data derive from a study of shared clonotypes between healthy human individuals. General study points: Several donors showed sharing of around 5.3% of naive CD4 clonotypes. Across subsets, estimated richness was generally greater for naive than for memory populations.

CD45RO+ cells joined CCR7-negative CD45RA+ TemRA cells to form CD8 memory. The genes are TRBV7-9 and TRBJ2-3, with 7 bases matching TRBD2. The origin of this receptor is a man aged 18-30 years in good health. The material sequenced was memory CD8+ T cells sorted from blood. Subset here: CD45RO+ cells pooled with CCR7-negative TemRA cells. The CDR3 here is CASSLVASGEDTQYF. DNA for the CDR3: TGTGCCAGCAGCTTAGTGGCTAGCGGAGAAGATACGCAGTATTTT.